Detailed here is one T cell receptor beta chain. The target antigen is unknown. The data stem from a study of cytomegalovirus exposure and HLA in healthy donors. Study results and caveats: Later analysis placed DRB1 highest and HLA-C lowest in TCR association rates, which differed by HLA locus. In a later analysis, TCR beta V- and J-gene trimming showed a link to a missense DCLRE1C variant. An apparent linkage of common viral pathogens to several of the most significant clusters emerged in a later analysis.

The PCR contained 60 Vbeta and 13 Jbeta primers. The method was immunoSEQ multiplex PCR; TCRdb's version includes in-frame clones alone and lacks a portion of them. The table includes 170,000 or so clones, around 77% detected once. Trimming removed 1 base from V and 4 bases from J, with 8 bases in between. The CDR3 length is 14 residues. Germline V gives CDR1 SEHNR, CDR2 FQNEAQ (reference sequence). V usage is TRBV7-9 and J usage is TRBJ1-5, with a tentative D call TRBD1 (6 bases). Sequencing input: PBMCs. The TCR was taken from a man aged 55 to 70 in good health and CMV-seronegative. CDR3 DNA: TGTGCCAGCAGCTTAGACAGGGAAAATCAGCCCCAGCATTTT. Translation gives CASSLDRENQPQHF.